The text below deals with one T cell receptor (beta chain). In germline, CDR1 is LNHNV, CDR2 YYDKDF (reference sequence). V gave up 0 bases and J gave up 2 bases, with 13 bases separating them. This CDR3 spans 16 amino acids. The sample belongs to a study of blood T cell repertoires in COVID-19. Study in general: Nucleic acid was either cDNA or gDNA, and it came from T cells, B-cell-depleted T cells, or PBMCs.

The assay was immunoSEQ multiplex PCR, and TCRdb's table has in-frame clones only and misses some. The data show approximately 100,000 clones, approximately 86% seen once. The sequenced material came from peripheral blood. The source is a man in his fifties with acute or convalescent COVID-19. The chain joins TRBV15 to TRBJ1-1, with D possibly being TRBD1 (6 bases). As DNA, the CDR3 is TGTGCCACCAGCAGAGATCGGGGCAGGGGAAACACTGAAGCTTTCTTT. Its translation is CATSRDRGRGNTEAFF.